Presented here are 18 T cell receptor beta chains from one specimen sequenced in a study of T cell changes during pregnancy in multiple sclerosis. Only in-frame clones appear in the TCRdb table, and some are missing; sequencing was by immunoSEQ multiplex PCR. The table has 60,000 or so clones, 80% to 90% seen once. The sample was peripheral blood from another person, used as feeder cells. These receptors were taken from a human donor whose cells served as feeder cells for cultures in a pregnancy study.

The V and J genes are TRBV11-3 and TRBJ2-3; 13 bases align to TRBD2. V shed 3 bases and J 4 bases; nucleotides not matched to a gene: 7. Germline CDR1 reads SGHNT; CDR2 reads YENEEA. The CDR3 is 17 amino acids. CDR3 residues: CASSFSGTSGIPDTQYF. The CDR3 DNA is TGTGCCAGCAGCTTTTCCGGGACTAGCGGGATTCCAGATACGCAGTATTTT.

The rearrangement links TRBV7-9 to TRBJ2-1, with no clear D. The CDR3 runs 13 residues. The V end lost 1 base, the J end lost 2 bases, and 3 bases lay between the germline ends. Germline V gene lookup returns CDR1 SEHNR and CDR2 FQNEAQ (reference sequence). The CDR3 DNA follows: TGTGCCAGCAGCTTAGTAACCTACAATGAGCAGTTCTTC. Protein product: CASSLVTYNEQFF.

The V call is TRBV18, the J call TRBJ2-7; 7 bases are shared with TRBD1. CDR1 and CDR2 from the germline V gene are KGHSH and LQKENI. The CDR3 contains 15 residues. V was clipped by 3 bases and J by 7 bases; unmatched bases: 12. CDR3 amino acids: CASSPRQGTLGEQYF. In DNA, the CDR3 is TGTGCCAGCTCACCCCGACAGGGAACACTCGGGGAGCAGTACTTC.

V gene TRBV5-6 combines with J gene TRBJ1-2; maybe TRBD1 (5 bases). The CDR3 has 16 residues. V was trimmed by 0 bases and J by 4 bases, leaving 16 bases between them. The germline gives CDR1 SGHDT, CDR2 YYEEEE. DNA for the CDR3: TGTGCCAGCAGCTTGGCCGGGGGGTACGATCGCTATGGCTACACCTTC. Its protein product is CASSLAGGYDRYGYTF.

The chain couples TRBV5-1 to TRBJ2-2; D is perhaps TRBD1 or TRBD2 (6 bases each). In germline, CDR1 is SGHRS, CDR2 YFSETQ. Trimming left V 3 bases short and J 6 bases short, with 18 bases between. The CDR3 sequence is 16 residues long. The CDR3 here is CASSYRDWTVAGELFF. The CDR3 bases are TGCGCCAGCAGCTACAGGGACTGGACCGTTGCCGGGGAGCTGTTTTTT.

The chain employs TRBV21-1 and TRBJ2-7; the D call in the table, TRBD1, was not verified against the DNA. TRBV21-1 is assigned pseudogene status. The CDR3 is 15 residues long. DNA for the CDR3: TGTGCCAGCAGCCGACAGGCCCCTCCCTCCTACGAGCAGTACTTC. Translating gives CASSRQAPPSYEQYF.

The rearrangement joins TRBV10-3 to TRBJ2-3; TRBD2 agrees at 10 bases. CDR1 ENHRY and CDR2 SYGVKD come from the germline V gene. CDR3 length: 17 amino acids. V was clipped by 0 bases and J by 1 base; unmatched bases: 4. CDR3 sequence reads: CAISESLAGARTDTQYF. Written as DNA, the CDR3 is TGTGCCATCAGTGAGTCCCTAGCGGGGGCCCGCACAGATACGCAGTATTTT.

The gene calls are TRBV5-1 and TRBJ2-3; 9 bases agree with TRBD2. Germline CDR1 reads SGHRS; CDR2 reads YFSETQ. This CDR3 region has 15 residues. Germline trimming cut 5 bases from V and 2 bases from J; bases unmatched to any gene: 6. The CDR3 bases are TGCGCCAGCAGAGGAGCGGGAGGCAACACAGATACGCAGTATTTT. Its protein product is CASRGAGGNTDTQYF. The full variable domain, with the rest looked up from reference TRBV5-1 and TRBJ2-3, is KAGVTQTPRYLIKTRGQQVTLSCSPISGHRSVSWYQQTPGQGLQFLFEYFSETQRNKGNFPGRFSGRQFSNSRSEMNVSTLELGDSALYLCASRGAGGNTDTQYFGPGTRLTVL.

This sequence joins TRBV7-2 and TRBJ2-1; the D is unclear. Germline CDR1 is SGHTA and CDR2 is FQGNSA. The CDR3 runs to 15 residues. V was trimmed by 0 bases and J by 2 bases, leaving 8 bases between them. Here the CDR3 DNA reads TGTGCCAGCAGCTTAGCCGCGCCAGCCTACAATGAGCAGTTCTTC. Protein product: CASSLAAPAYNEQFF. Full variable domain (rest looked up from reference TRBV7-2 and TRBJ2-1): GAGVSQSPSNKVTEKGKDVELRCDPISGHTALYWYRQSLGQGLEFLIYFQGNSAPDKSGLPSDRFSAERTGGSVSTLTIQRTQQEDSAVYLCASSLAAPAYNEQFFGPGTRLTVL.

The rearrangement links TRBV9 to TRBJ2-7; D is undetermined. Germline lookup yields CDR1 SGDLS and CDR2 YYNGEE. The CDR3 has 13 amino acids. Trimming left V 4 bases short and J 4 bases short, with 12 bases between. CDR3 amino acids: CASSSPGEYEQYF. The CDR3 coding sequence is TGTGCCAGCAGCTCCCCCGGAGAATACGAGCAGTACTTC.

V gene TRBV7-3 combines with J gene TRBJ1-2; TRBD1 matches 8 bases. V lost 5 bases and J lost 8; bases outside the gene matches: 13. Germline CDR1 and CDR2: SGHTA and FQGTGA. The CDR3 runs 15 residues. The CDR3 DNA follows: TGTGCCAGCAGCCCATTTCCCGGACAGGGATCGGGCTACACCTTC. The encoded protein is CASSPFPGQGSGYTF.

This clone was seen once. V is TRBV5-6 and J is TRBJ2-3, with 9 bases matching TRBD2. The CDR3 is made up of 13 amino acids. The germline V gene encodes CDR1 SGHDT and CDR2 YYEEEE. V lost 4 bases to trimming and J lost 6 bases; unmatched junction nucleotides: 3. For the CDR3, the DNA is TGTGCCAGCAGCGGCGGACTAGCGGATACGCAGTATTTT. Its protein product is CASSGGLADTQYF.

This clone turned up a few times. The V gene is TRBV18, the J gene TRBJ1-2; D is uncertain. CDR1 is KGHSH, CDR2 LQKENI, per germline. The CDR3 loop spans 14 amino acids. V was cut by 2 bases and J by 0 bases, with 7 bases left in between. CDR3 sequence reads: CASSPGQANYGYTF. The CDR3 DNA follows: TGTGCCAGCTCACCAGGGCAAGCTAACTATGGCTACACCTTC.

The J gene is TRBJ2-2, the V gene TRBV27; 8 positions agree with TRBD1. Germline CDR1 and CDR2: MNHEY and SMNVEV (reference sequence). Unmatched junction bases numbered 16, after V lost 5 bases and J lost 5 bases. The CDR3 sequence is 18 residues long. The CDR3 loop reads CASSPSFGAGGSTGELFF. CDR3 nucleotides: TGTGCCAGCAGTCCCTCGTTTGGGGCAGGGGGCTCGACCGGGGAGCTGTTTTTT.

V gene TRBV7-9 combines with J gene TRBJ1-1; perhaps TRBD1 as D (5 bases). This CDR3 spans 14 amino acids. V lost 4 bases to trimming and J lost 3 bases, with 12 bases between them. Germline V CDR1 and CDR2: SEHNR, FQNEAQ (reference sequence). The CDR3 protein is CASSSSGGYTEAFF. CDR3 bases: TGTGCCAGCAGCTCTTCGGGGGGGTACACTGAAGCTTTCTTT.

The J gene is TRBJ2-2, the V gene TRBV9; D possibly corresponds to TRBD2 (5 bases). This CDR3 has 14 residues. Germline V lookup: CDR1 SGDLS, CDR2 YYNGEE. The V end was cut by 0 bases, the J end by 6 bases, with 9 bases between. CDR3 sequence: CASSVATAAGELFF. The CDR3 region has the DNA TGTGCCAGCAGCGTAGCTACAGCGGCCGGGGAGCTGTTTTTT.

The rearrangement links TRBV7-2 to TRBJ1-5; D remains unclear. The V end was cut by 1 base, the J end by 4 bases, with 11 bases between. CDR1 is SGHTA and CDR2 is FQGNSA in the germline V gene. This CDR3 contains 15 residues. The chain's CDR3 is CASSLVPDKNQPQHF. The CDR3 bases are TGTGCCAGCAGCTTAGTTCCAGATAAAAATCAGCCCCAGCATTTT.

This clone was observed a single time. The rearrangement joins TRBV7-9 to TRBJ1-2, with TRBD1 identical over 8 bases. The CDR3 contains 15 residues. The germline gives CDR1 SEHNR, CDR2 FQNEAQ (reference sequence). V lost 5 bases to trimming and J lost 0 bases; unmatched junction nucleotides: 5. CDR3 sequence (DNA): TGTGCCAGCAGCGAATGGGACAGGACTAACTATGGCTACACCTTC. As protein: CASSEWDRTNYGYTF. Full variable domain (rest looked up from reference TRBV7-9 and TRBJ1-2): DTGVSQNPRHKITKRGQNVTFRCDPISEHNRLYWYRQTLGQGPEFLTYFQNEAQLEKSRLLSDRFSAERPKGSFSTLEIQRTEQGDSAMYLCASSEWDRTNYGYTFGSGTRLTVV.